The sequence of this TCR beta chain was determined in a study of blood T cell repertoires in COVID-19. Across the whole study: Researchers got acute and convalescent COVID-19 samples from the United States, Italy and Spain. PBMCs, B-cell-depleted T cells, or T cells were the source of the cDNA or gDNA that made up the material.

CDR3 length: 19 amino acids. Per the study methods: Reference gene primer amplification gave estimated nucleated cell counts. Assay: immunoSEQ multiplex PCR; the TCRdb copy retains only in-frame clones and omits some. V and J calls plus clone size are reproduced from that table; the DNA served to infer D and trimming. The sample yields 20,000 to 30,000 clones, 90% seen once. This clonotype originated in a man in his sixties or seventies with acute or convalescent COVID-19. The chain links TRBV21-1 to TRBJ2-7; no DNA check was done on the table's D call, TRBD2. TRBV21-1 is termed a pseudogene. The specimen was peripheral blood. CDR3 DNA: TGTGCCAGCAGCGCTAAAGGCGGGACTAGCGAAAGGCACTCCTACGAGCAGTACTTC. This sequence encodes CASSAKGGTSERHSYEQYF.